The rows below give T cell receptor beta chains drawn from one sample of a study of radiotherapy plus CTLA-4 blockade in lung cancer. Measured with immunoSEQ multiplex PCR; TCRdb has only the in-frame clones, and not every one. The data contain 40,000 to 50,000 clones, 75% to 85% of them singletons. The starting material was peripheral blood, obtained from a patient treated with radiotherapy plus ipilimumab. These receptors originate from a human donor with non-small cell lung cancer who had stable disease on radiotherapy plus ipilimumab. Each CDR3 is given without its conserved first and last residue. The order of the fields is clone size, V gene, J gene, CDR3 protein. Clone size is stated in some rows and not others, as once, few, many or a class when expanded.

-,TRBV7-9,TRBJ2-3,ASSLAPGLAVPDTQY
-,TRBV14,TRBJ2-7,ASSRGTSGRLYEQY
-,TRBV4-1,TRBJ2-7,ASSQAPTGEYEQY
-,TRBV15,TRBJ2-5,ATSRGGLAGETQY
-,TRBV19,TRBJ2-1,ASSSGGIAASDEQF
-,TRBV19,TRBJ2-7,ASSMSGFGSYEQY
-,TRBV27,TRBJ2-1,ASCRKPGTSGRGSYNEQF
-,TRBV9,TRBJ1-1,ASSVGGLLTEAF
-,TRBV9,TRBJ2-3,ASSVATSGRAGADTQY
-,TRBV7-3,TRBJ2-3,ASSPGLAGGDTQY
-,TRBV7-2,TRBJ2-1,ASRPSGRSYNEQF
few,TRBV7-3,TRBJ2-7,ASSQGGQFYEQY
-,TRBV7-2,TRBJ1-5,ASSPQWNQPQH
-,TRBV2,TRBJ1-1,ASTGRRGTEAF
-,TRBV27,TRBJ2-3,ASSLLDYERVGTQY
-,TRBV28,TRBJ2-7,ASRVQGAHRVGEQY
-,TRBV5-1,TRBJ2-7,ASRAGSAGEQY
-,TRBV7-2,TRBJ1-3,ASSLYSGNTIY
once,TRBV5-4,TRBJ2-3,ASSPTGGLGTDTQY
-,TRBV4-2,TRBJ2-7,ASSQGAQGYEQY
-,TRBV10-1,TRBJ2-2,ASTLKFTTSGRSANTGELF
-,TRBV19,TRBJ2-7,ASSNLRTAQGSYEQY
once,TRBV19,-,ASSPPGQGFAEQY
-,TRBV5-6,TRBJ2-5,ASSPVGETQY
-,TRBV28,TRBJ1-1,ASSLGGQGHTEAF
-,TRBV28,TRBJ2-7,ASSPSGRALSEQY
-,TRBV11-2,TRBJ1-2,ASSPDRAGGYGYT
-,TRBV2,TRBJ2-7,ASQRQTYEQY
-,TRBV28,TRBJ1-5,ACNQGIANQPQH
-,TRBV11-2,TRBJ2-1,ASSGLFGRNEQF
-,TRBV2,TRBJ2-5,ASSEAGSAGQETQY
-,TRBV6-1,TRBJ1-3,ASSEYLLRGHNSGNTIY
-,TRBV5-4,TRBJ2-7,ASSLAAGLAGREQY
-,TRBV18,TRBJ2-2,ASSPPFTFWRSTGELL
-,TRBV7-2,TRBJ2-3,ASSSDSGRLGDTQY
-,TRBV19,TRBJ2-3,ASSTSSGSVHTQY
few,TRBV6-1,TRBJ1-5,ASMGQSSNQPQH
-,TRBV19,TRBJ2-4,ASRDWTGTSLAKNIQY
-,TRBV5-1,TRBJ1-2,ASSLEMGRTVYGYT
few,TRBV5-8,TRBJ2-7,ASSLDGLYEQY
few,TRBV7-9,TRBJ2-7,ASSLRGGTSSYEQY
-,TRBV5-1,TRBJ1-5,ASSLRGLSNQPQH